This T cell receptor beta chain was recorded in a study of cytomegalovirus exposure and HLA in healthy donors. At the level of the study: Around 81% of roughly 400 genotyped donors fell in the Caucasian-associated ancestry cluster.

Points from the study as a whole: Near-uniform donor sequencing depth was presumed by presence/absence analyses. Productive rates of about 87% or about 30% were seen for most TCR beta V segments in an earlier analysis.

Worth noting for this clone: Its antigen is not known.

Amplification used 60 Vbeta primers and 13 Jbeta primers. The data were produced by immunoSEQ multiplex PCR, yet TCRdb's version contains in-frame clones alone and is incomplete. The sample records under 150,000 clones, approximately 80% being singletons. CDR1 and CDR2 (germline): SGDLS, YYNGEE. The germline V and J ends were trimmed by 0 bases and 0 bases, with 7 bases remaining between them. CDR3 length: 14 residues. The specimen sequenced was PBMCs. This clonotype was sampled from a woman between 40 and 55 years old in good health and CMV-seronegative. This chain uses TRBV9 with TRBJ2-7; the D is unclear. The CDR3 DNA follows: TGTGCCAGCAGCGTAGCGGAGCGCTCCTACGAGCAGTACTTC. As protein: CASSVAERSYEQYF.